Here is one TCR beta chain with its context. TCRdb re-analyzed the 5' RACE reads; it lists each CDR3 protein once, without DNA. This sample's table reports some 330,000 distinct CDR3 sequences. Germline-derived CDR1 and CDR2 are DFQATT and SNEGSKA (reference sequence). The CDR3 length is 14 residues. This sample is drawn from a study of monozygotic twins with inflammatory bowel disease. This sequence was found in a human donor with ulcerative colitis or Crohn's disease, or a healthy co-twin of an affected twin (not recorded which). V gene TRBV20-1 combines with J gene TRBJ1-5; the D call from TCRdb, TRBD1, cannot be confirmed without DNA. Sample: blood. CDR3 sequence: CSARDPRPPSPQHF.